The 30 T cell receptor beta chains below all came from one sample that was sequenced in a study of cytomegalovirus exposure and HLA in healthy donors. The PCR contained 60 Vbeta and 13 Jbeta primers. Sequenced by immunoSEQ multiplex PCR; TCRdb stores in-frame clones only, minus some. The repertoire holds 100,000 to 150,000 clones, with about three quarters as singletons. Sequencing input: PBMCs. These receptors were collected from a young man in good health and CMV-seronegative.

This chain links TRBV7-2 with TRBJ1-4; D remains ambiguous. Trimming pared 10 bases from V and 0 bases from J, leaving 12 bases between. The CDR3 has 14 amino acids. Looked up from germline, CDR1 is SGHTA and CDR2 is FQGNSA. The CDR3 DNA reads as TGTGCCACCCAACGCGCGGCAACTAATGAAAAACTGTTTTTT. It translates to CATQRAATNEKLFF.

This clone was detected a few times. The chain carries TRBV27 and TRBJ2-2; TRBD1 matches at 10 bases. This CDR3 has 15 residues. V shed 5 bases, J shed 7 bases, and the junction held 7 bases outside the gene matches. CDR1 and CDR2 (germline): MNHEY, SMNVEV (reference sequence). The CDR3 nucleotides read TGTGCCAGCAGTCAAGACAGGGGGCGAAGCGGGGAGCTGTTTTTT. Residues: CASSQDRGRSGELFF.

In its sample, this clone was seen once. The V gene is TRBV21-1, the J gene TRBJ1-1; no DNA check was done on the table's D call, TRBD1. TRBV21-1 corresponds to a pseudogene. The CDR3 is 16 residues long. CDR3 in amino acids: CASSTRTGGLGTEAFF. CDR3 nucleotide sequence: TGTGCCAGCAGCACCCGGACAGGGGGCTTAGGCACTGAAGCTTTCTTT.

The chain recombines TRBV2 with TRBJ1-1, with 8 positions matching TRBD1. Trimming cost V 2 bases and J 7 bases; bases outside gene matches: 9. CDR1 is SNHLY and CDR2 is FYNNEI in the germline V gene. The CDR3 sequence is 15 residues long. Written as DNA, the CDR3 is TGTGCCAGCAGTGAATTAGGCAGGGGGCCGGTTGAAGCTTTCTTT. This sequence encodes CASSELGRGPVEAFF.

This clone was counted between two and nine times. The V gene is TRBV10-3, the J gene TRBJ2-7; D may be TRBD1 (6 bases). There are 15 residues in the CDR3. V was pared by 3 bases and J by 2 bases, with 14 bases between. CDR1 and CDR2 from the germline V gene are ENHRY and SYGVKD. The CDR3 here is CAISDPTGTPYEQYF. CDR3 coding DNA: TGTGCCATCAGTGACCCAACCGGGACACCCTACGAGCAGTACTTC.

The CDR3 region is CASSSGSGTRGNQPQHF. Written as DNA, the CDR3 is TGTGCCAGCAGTTCGGGGTCTGGGACAAGGGGCAATCAGCCCCAGCATTTT. J is TRBJ1-5 and V is TRBV11-2; D might be TRBD1 (6 bases). The CDR3 is made up of 17 amino acids. Trimming cost V 6 bases and J 2 bases, with 20 bases left between them. Germline V gene sequence: CDR1 SGHAT, CDR2 FQNNGV.

This chain joins TRBV6-1 and TRBJ1-1, with D hard to call. The CDR3 covers 15 residues. Trimming shortened V by 1 base and J by 6 bases, and 15 bases separated the two germline ends. CDR1 is MNHNS and CDR2 is SASEGT in the germline V gene. CDR3 nucleotides: TGTGCCAGCAGTGAAGACAGTTGGTGGATCGCTGAAGCTTTCTTT. It yields the protein CASSEDSWWIAEAFF.

J is TRBJ2-3 and V is TRBV5-4; D gene unclear. From germline, CDR1 is SGHNT and CDR2 YYREEE (reference sequence). Trimming pared 0 bases from V and 3 bases from J, leaving 11 bases between. The CDR3 loop spans 15 amino acids. The CDR3 sequence is CASSLAGEHTDTQYF. CDR3 coding DNA: TGTGCCAGCAGCTTGGCGGGTGAACATACAGATACGCAGTATTTT.

The V gene is TRBV11-1, the J gene TRBJ2-7; 12 bases fit TRBD2. V shed 4 bases and J 2 bases; nucleotides not matched to a gene: 6. The germline V gene has CDR1 SGHAT and CDR2 FQDESV (reference sequence). The CDR3 runs 16 residues. Written as DNA, the CDR3 is TGTGCCAGCAGCTCGCGGACTAGCGGGGCAACCTACGAGCAGTACTTC. Its protein is CASSSRTSGATYEQYF.

This clone was detected only a few times. V is TRBV7-7 and J is TRBJ2-1; D perhaps matches TRBD2 (6 bases). Between the trimmed V and J ends, which lost 5 bases and 0 bases, there was a span of 11 bases. Germline V gives CDR1 SSHAT, CDR2 FNYEAQ (reference sequence). The CDR3 sequence is 15 residues long. The CDR3 sequence is CASSANSGSYNEQFF. CDR3 nucleotide sequence: TGTGCCAGCAGCGCCAATAGCGGCTCCTACAATGAGCAGTTCTTC.

This clone has just a few counts. The V gene is TRBV2, the J gene TRBJ2-3, with D perhaps matching TRBD1 (6 bases). Trimming stripped 6 bases from V and 1 base from J, with 11 bases between. Germline V gene data show CDR1 as SNHLY and CDR2 as FYNNEI. The length of the CDR3 is 14 residues. CDR3 loop: CASSKDSRTDTQYF. The DNA for the CDR3 is TGTGCCAGCAGCAAGGACAGCCGCACAGATACGCAGTATTTT.

The genes are TRBV27 and TRBJ2-5; the match to TRBD1 covers 8 bases. The J call could be wrong; TRBJ2-7 is a better fit for the DNA end. CDR3 length equals 14 residues. From germline, CDR1 is MNHEY and CDR2 SMNVEV (reference sequence). The CDR3 protein is CASSLGGQAYEQYF. The CDR3 DNA is TGTGCCAGCAGTTTAGGGGGACAGGCCTACGAGCAGTACTTC.

The chain carries TRBV9 and TRBJ2-1; a weak D match, TRBD2 (5 bases). This CDR3 has 14 residues. Germline loops: CDR1 SGDLS, CDR2 YYNGEE. V was pared by 0 bases and J by 8 bases, with 12 bases between. In nucleotides, the CDR3 is TGTGCCAGCAGCGTAGCTCTTGGGGAGCATGAGCAGTTCTTC. Its protein product is CASSVALGEHEQFF.

This clone was counted only a few times. This chain links TRBV2 with TRBJ1-1; D ambiguous. Germline V gives CDR1 SNHLY, CDR2 FYNNEI. The CDR3 has 12 amino acids. Trimming pared 5 bases from V and 2 bases from J, leaving 6 bases between. The CDR3 here is CASSRSNTEAFF. Here the CDR3 DNA reads TGTGCCAGCAGTCGGTCTAACACTGAAGCTTTCTTT.

The chain combines TRBV2 with TRBJ1-2, with D tentatively TRBD1 (6 bases). The V end was cut by 5 bases, the J end by 1 base, with 17 bases between. CDR1 SNHLY and CDR2 FYNNEI come from the germline V gene. The CDR3 runs to 16 residues. In DNA, the CDR3 is TGTGCCAGCAGTAAAATTAATGACAGGTTTAACTATGGCTACACCTTC. Protein sequence: CASSKINDRFNYGYTF.

The V and J genes are TRBV7-2 and TRBJ2-1; TRBD2 aligns across 8 bases. V lost 5 bases to trimming and J lost 7 bases; unmatched junction nucleotides: 10. From germline, CDR1 is SGHTA and CDR2 FQGNSA. CDR3 length equals 15 residues. The CDR3 here is CASSALSGGGNEQFF. The DNA for the CDR3 is TGTGCCAGCAGCGCTTTGAGCGGGGGAGGGAATGAGCAGTTCTTC.

V is TRBV30 and J is TRBJ1-5; D not certain. The CDR3 has 13 amino acids. Trimming took off 0 bases at V and 6 bases at J, with 9 bases between the two ends. The germline V gene has CDR1 GTSNPN and CDR2 SVGIG (reference sequence). The chain's CDR3 is CAWSVRVGQPQHF. For the CDR3, the DNA is TGTGCCTGGAGTGTACGGGTCGGTCAGCCCCAGCATTTT.

The CDR3 DNA is TGCGCCAGCAGCCAAGCCCCGACAGGGTCGTTGCAGTACTTC. Amino acid sequence: CASSQAPTGSLQYF. The chain recombines TRBV4-1 with TRBJ2-7, with 7 bases aligning to TRBD1. V was pared by 1 base and J by 9 bases, with 9 bases of the junction left unmatched. The CDR3 runs 14 residues. Germline assignment: CDR1 MGHRA and CDR2 YSYEKL.

The J gene is TRBJ2-1, the V gene TRBV7-8; D perhaps matches TRBD2 (6 bases). CDR1 SGHVS and CDR2 FQNEAQ come from the germline V gene. V was shortened by 9 bases and J by 0 bases, with 9 bases between the two germline ends. CDR3 size: 13 residues. CDR3 protein: CASLGGSYNEQFF. In DNA form, the CDR3 reads TGTGCCAGTCTCGGGGGCTCCTACAATGAGCAGTTCTTC. The full variable domain, its missing parts supplied by reference TRBV7-8 and TRBJ2-1, is GAGVSQSPRYKVAKRGQDVALRCDPISGHVSLFWYQQALGQGPEFLTYFQNEAQLDKSGLPSDRFFAERPEGSVSTLKIQRTQQEDSAVYLCASLGGSYNEQFFGPGTRLTVL.

This clone was seen a single time. This chain joins TRBV2 and TRBJ1-5; D possibly corresponds to TRBD1 (5 bases). Germline V gene data show CDR1 as SNHLY and CDR2 as FYNNEI. The CDR3 is 15 amino acids. The V end lost 2 bases, the J end lost 4 bases, and 12 bases lay between the germline ends. CDR3 sequence reads: CASSELSGGNQPQHF. The CDR3 DNA sequence: TGTGCCAGCAGTGAATTATCGGGGGGAAATCAGCCCCAGCATTTT. Looking up the rest from reference TRBV2 and TRBJ1-5 gives the full variable domain: EPEVTQTPSHQVTQMGQEVILRCVPISNHLYFYWYRQILGQKVEFLVSFYNNEISEKSEIFDDQFSVERPDGSNFTLKIRSTKLEDSAMYFCASSELSGGNQPQHFGDGTRLSIL.

The chain uses TRBV28 and TRBJ2-3; no definite D call. Looked up from germline, CDR1 is MDHEN and CDR2 is SYDVKM. The CDR3 is 12 residues long. Between the trimmed V and J ends, which lost 9 bases and 9 bases, there was a span of 16 bases. CDR3 sequence (DNA): TGTGCCAGTCGTGACCCCGCCGGGACGCAGTATTTT. Translating gives CASRDPAGTQYF.

The chain joins TRBV9 to TRBJ2-2; 8 nucleotides agree with TRBD1. Germline assignment: CDR1 SGDLS and CDR2 YYNGEE. V gave up 3 bases and J gave up 6 bases; unmatched junction bases: 13. This CDR3 contains 17 residues. The CDR3 loop is CASSARVGTGLAGELFF. CDR3 bases: TGTGCCAGCAGCGCAAGGGTCGGGACAGGTCTGGCCGGGGAGCTGTTTTTT.

The chain recombines TRBV9 with TRBJ2-5, with D unresolved. V was shortened by 0 bases and J by 5 bases, with 17 bases between the two germline ends. Germline values: CDR1 SGDLS, CDR2 YYNGEE. This CDR3 has 16 residues. CDR3 nucleotide sequence: TGTGCCAGCAGCGTAGGATCTCTCGGTTACGGGGAGACCCAGTACTTC. Its protein product is CASSVGSLGYGETQYF.

This clone was recorded only once. The junction departs from the called germline gene at one end, perhaps through a read error. The chain carries TRBV7-8 and TRBJ2-3; no reliable D call. The CDR3 runs to 14 residues. CDR1 and CDR2 (germline): SGHVS, FQNEAQ. CDR3 in amino acids: CASNLGGSPDTQYF. The CDR3 DNA is TGTGCCAGCAACTTAGGCGGTAGTCCAGATACGCAGTATTTT.

This chain joins TRBV11-2 and TRBJ2-2, with D possibly TRBD1 on 6 matching bases. From germline, CDR1 is SGHAT and CDR2 FQNNGV. The CDR3 is 17 residues long. Trimming took off 5 bases at V and 2 bases at J, with 18 bases between the two ends. The CDR3 loop reads CASSPLIGTTNTGELFF. The CDR3 bases are TGTGCCAGCAGCCCGTTAATCGGGACAACCAACACCGGGGAGCTGTTTTTT.

The chain uses TRBV7-2 and TRBJ1-2; D not resolved. Per the germline V gene, CDR1 is SGHTA and CDR2 is FQGNSA. The CDR3 runs 13 residues. The V gene lost 4 bases and the J gene lost 4 bases, with 10 bases spanning the gap. CDR3 protein: CASSSRHLYGYTF. CDR3 bases: TGTGCCAGCAGCTCCCGACACCTCTATGGCTACACCTTC.

Here the CDR3 DNA reads TGTGCCAGCAGTGAAGGCCTAGCGGGGGGGACTGAGCAGTTCTTC. This translates into CASSEGLAGGTEQFF. The chain has TRBV6-1 and TRBJ2-1; TRBD2 aligns across 12 bases. The CDR3 is 15 amino acids. Germline V CDR1 and CDR2: MNHNS, SASEGT. The ends lost 1 base at V and 9 bases at J; junction bases unmatched: 4.

The chain is built from TRBV5-1 and TRBJ1-2, with D perhaps matching TRBD1 (5 bases). Germline CDR1 SGHRS, CDR2 YFSETQ. V was cut by 0 bases and J by 2 bases, with 14 bases left in between. This CDR3 has 16 amino acids. The CDR3 loop is CASSLGWGRTNYGYTF. As DNA, the CDR3 is TGCGCCAGCAGCTTGGGCTGGGGCAGGACAAACTATGGCTACACCTTC.

There are a few counts of this clone. The rearrangement links TRBV7-2 to TRBJ1-6; 7 bases map to TRBD1. The germline V gene has CDR1 SGHTA and CDR2 FQGNSA. Trimming took 3 bases from V and 4 from J; bases not matched to a gene: 12. This CDR3 is built from 18 residues. The DNA for the CDR3 is TGTGCCAGCAGCTTCGGGACAGCCCCGTCCAGATATAATTCACCCCTCCACTTT. This translates into CASSFGTAPSRYNSPLHF.

This clone was observed a few times. One junction end disagrees with the germline gene, perhaps due to a read error. V and J are TRBV7-7 and TRBJ2-5; TRBD1 matches 7 bases. Germline lookup yields CDR1 SSHAT and CDR2 FNYEAQ (reference sequence). This CDR3 spans 13 amino acids. The CDR3 region is CASSLDTGANQYF. Written as DNA, the CDR3 is TGTGCTAGCAGCTTAGATACAGGGGCTAACCAGTACTTC.